Included here is one TCR beta chain sequence, with context. Germline V gives CDR1 MNHEY, CDR2 SMNVEV (reference sequence). The V segment lost 5 bases and the J segment 7 bases; nucleotides outside the gene matches: 16. The CDR3 extends over 17 amino acids. Survey-level immunoSEQ sequencing profiled the TCR beta repertoire. TCRdb's table, derived via immunoSEQ multiplex PCR, lists solely in-frame clones and lacks some. The table has about 68,000 clones, just over 90% seen once. This chain connects TRBV27 to TRBJ2-7, with 11 bases identical to TRBD1. This clonotype originated in a man in his forties with rheumatoid arthritis. The sequencing sample was made of PBMCs. The CDR3 sequence is CASSLIRPGQGVGEQYF. CDR3 sequence (DNA): TGTGCCAGCAGTCTCATCCGTCCGGGACAGGGGGTGGGTGAGCAGTACTTC.